The 16 T cell receptor beta chains in this list originate from one sample, sequenced in a study of molecular identifiers for immune sequencing clone quantification (dated by TCRdb to 2016 to 2018). Receptor libraries were prepared by PCR. TCRdb shows the sequencer as NextSeq 500. The public reads were quality trimmed at Q25 with fastp and then assembled into clones with MiXCR by TCRdb, keeping productive beta chains. One record per CDR3 amino acid sequence lists the most common genes and DNA. Across this sample there are roughly 630,000 distinct CDR3 sequences, with roughly 25% seen only once. Roughly 0.83% of the sample is held by the ten biggest clonotypes. Sample: naive CD8+ T cells from blood, with Jurkat cell RNA spiked in. The cell subset or site label corresponds to: FACS-sorted CD8+CD4-CCR7+CD45RA+ naive T cells. The receptors derive from a human donor in good health. Some libraries in this study had Jurkat cell RNA spiked in.

Of note for this clonotype: With a much larger clone just one base away, this may be a read error. CDR3 in amino acids: CASSNGLTQETQHF. CDR3 in DNA: TGTGCCAGCAGCAACGGACTAACACAAGAGACCCAGCACTTC. The rearrangement joins TRBV5-4 to TRBJ2-5; D may be TRBD2 (6 bases). This CDR3 has 14 amino acids. Germline CDR1 reads SGHNT; CDR2 reads YYREEE (reference sequence).

A note on this clonotype: The junction does not match germline at one end; this may be a read error. The chain uses TRBV7-9 and TRBJ1-1; tentatively, D is TRBD1 (5 bases). The CDR3 extends over 15 amino acids. CDR1 is SEHNR, CDR2 FQNEAQ, per germline (reference sequence). The CDR3 nucleotides read TGTGCCAGCAGCTTAGCGCTTGTTGGACCTCCTGGGGCTCTCTTT. Translated: CASSLALVGPPGALF.

Details on this clonotype: One base away lies a much larger clone, so this may be a sequencing read error. The missing conserved phenylalanine or tryptophan at the end of this CDR3 makes a read error likely. The chain joins TRBV27 to TRBJ2-3, with D tentatively TRBD2 (6 bases). Germline assignment: CDR1 MNHEY and CDR2 SMNVEV (reference sequence). Deletions cut 4 bases from V and 2 bases from J, with 16 bases between. This CDR3 is built from 16 residues. The CDR3 DNA follows: TGTGCCAGCAGTTCGATCTTAGCGGAAATCACAGATACGCAGTATCTT. Amino acid sequence: CASSSILAEITDTQYL.

The table lists this clonotype with a few counts. The chain couples TRBV20-1 to TRBJ2-7, with a possible D match to TRBD1 (6 bases). The CDR3 loop spans 12 amino acids. The ends were cut back, 5 bases at V and 2 bases at J, with 10 bases in the middle. Germline V lookup: CDR1 DFQATT, CDR2 SNEGSKA (reference sequence). CDR3 amino acids: CSAAGTPYEQYF. CDR3 coding DNA: TGCAGTGCTGCCGGGACACCCTACGAGCAGTACTTC.

The gene calls are TRBV7-9 and TRBJ1-5, with D uncertain. The CDR3 loop spans 12 amino acids. The V gene's germline CDR1 is SEHNR and CDR2 FQNEAQ (reference sequence). V lost 5 bases and J lost 6, with 8 bases in between. The CDR3: CASSGSGQPQHF. In DNA, the CDR3 is TGTGCCAGCAGCGGTAGTGGTCAGCCCCAGCATTTT.

The CDR3 region is CASSSGLAKNRELFF. CDR3 DNA: TGTGCCAGCAGCTCCGGACTAGCGAAGAACCGGGAGCTGTTTTTT. The chain employs TRBV11-2 and TRBJ2-2, with 9 bases fitting TRBD2. V lost 4 bases to trimming and J lost 9 bases; unmatched junction nucleotides: 9. The germline gives CDR1 SGHAT, CDR2 FQNNGV. The CDR3 loop spans 15 amino acids.

Ten or more counts support this clonotype. The chain employs TRBV4-3 and TRBJ2-5; 11 bases fit TRBD2. Germline V CDR1 and CDR2: LGHNA, YSLEER. The CDR3 runs to 15 residues. The junction had 6 bases not matched to a gene; V was cut back by 4 bases and J by 5 bases. CDR3 DNA sequence: TGCGCCAGCAGCCGCGGGACTAGCGGTTGGGAGACCCAGTACTTC. Protein product: CASSRGTSGWETQYF.

This clonotype was counted many times. The V call is TRBV10-3, the J call TRBJ2-7, with unresolved D. This CDR3 spans 13 amino acids. V lost 0 bases to trimming and J lost 7 bases, with 10 bases between them. Germline V gene lookup returns CDR1 ENHRY and CDR2 SYGVKD. DNA of the CDR3: TGTGCCATCAGTGAGTCGAGCTCAAGGGAGCAGTACTTC. This sequence encodes CAISESSSREQYF.

On this clonotype itself: It is likely a read error, because the conserved phenylalanine at the end of the CDR3 is missing. The gene calls are TRBV4-1 and TRBJ2-3; 10 nucleotides match TRBD2. The CDR3 length is 16 residues. J gave up 3 bases and V 1 base, and 4 bases lay outside the gene matches. Germline V CDR1 and CDR2: MGHRA, YSYEKL. The CDR3 nucleotides are TGCGCCAGCAGCCAAGGGGCTAGCGGGAGAACAGATACGCAGTATTCT. Protein product: CASSQGASGRTDTQYS.

J is TRBJ2-7 and V is TRBV5-1; 7 nucleotides line up with TRBD2. The CDR3 contains 14 residues. Unmatched junction bases numbered 16, after V lost 4 bases and J lost 12 bases. Germline V gives CDR1 SGHRS, CDR2 YFSETQ. The CDR3 protein is CASSPSGANYAPYF. The CDR3 DNA sequence: TGCGCCAGCAGCCCAAGCGGGGCAAACTACGCGCCGTACTTC.

This clonotype was detected ten times or more. At one boundary the junction diverges from the germline segment, which might be a read error. This chain connects TRBV12-3 or TRBV12-4 to TRBJ2-7; unclear D gene. The CDR3 runs 11 residues. For the CDR3, the DNA is TGTGCCAGCAGTTTCGGTGGTGACCAGGATTTC. Translation: CASSFGGDQDF.

On this clonotype: A much larger clone differs by one base, so this may be a read error. V gene TRBV5-6 combines with J gene TRBJ2-7; 7 bases map to TRBD1. Germline V gene sequence: CDR1 SGHDT, CDR2 YYEEEE. This CDR3 contains 14 residues. CDR3 sequence reads: CASSLAGTAHERYF. CDR3 coding DNA: TGTGCCAGCAGCTTAGCCGGGACAGCCCACGAGCGGTACTTC.

V and J are TRBV27 and TRBJ2-3; 10 bases fit TRBD2. The CDR3 is 17 residues long. Germline loops: CDR1 MNHEY, CDR2 SMNVEV (reference sequence). Losses at the gene ends were 4 bases for V and 0 bases for J; bases not matched to a gene: 7. CDR3 DNA: TGTGCCAGCAGTTCGGGACTAGCGTTTATAAGCACAGATACGCAGTATTTT. This sequence encodes CASSSGLAFISTDTQYF.

With regard to this clonotype: The conserved closing phenylalanine or tryptophan is absent in this CDR3, likely reflecting a read error. The J gene is TRBJ2-7, the V gene TRBV28, with D unclear. The CDR3 is made up of 12 amino acids. Trimming stripped 3 bases from V and 3 bases from J, with 6 bases between. Germline V gene lookup returns CDR1 MDHEN and CDR2 SYDVKM. DNA of the CDR3: TGTGCCAGCAGTTTTGGGGACTACGAGCAGTACATC. Translating gives CASSFGDYEQYI.

For this clonotype: A much larger clone differs by one base, so this may be a read error. The rearrangement uses TRBV2 and TRBJ2-7, with D unclear. Germline V lookup: CDR1 SNHLY, CDR2 FYNNEI. CDR3 length: 13 residues. CDR3: CASSEAVRYEQCF. The CDR3 coding sequence is TGTGCCAGCAGTGAAGCGGTACGCTACGAGCAGTGCTTC.

In this sample, this clonotype turned up many times. The chain is built from TRBV10-3 and TRBJ1-1; D gene ambiguous. In germline, CDR1 is ENHRY, CDR2 SYGVKD. Trimming stripped 7 bases from V and 4 bases from J, with 13 bases between. CDR3 size: 13 residues. The CDR3 loop is CAITDEMGTEAFF. The CDR3 DNA reads as TGTGCCATCACCGATGAGATGGGCACTGAAGCTTTCTTT.